The clone carrying this TCR beta chain was detected a few times. Its antigen is unknown. Vbeta (60) and Jbeta (13) primers were used in the PCR. Authors' processing steps: An analysis performed later counted roughly 79 million unique TCR beta chains (roughly 11 million of them shared). Here immunoSEQ multiplex PCR was the method, and the copy in TCRdb shows in-frame clones only, minus some. V, J and clone size reflect that table, while D and trimming were determined from the DNA. The table lists some 170,000 clones, roughly 82% of them singletons, with more than 1.3% in the top ten. The germline V gene encodes CDR1 LNHDA and CDR2 SQIVND (reference sequence). The CDR3 has 14 amino acids. V gave up 3 bases and J gave up 7 bases; unmatched junction bases: 5. The sample belongs to a study of cytomegalovirus exposure and HLA in healthy donors. Study-level findings and limits: There were 160 or so TCR beta chains listed as cytomegalovirus-associated. Researchers reported in a later analysis that a missense DCLRE1C variant was tied to TCR beta V- and J-gene trimming.

Sequencing was carried out using PBMCs. This chain joins TRBV19 and TRBJ2-1; 8 nucleotides align to TRBD2. This TCR was sampled from a girl aged 5-17 years in good health and CMV-seropositive. The DNA for the CDR3 is TGTGCCAGTAGTATTTCACTAGCGGTGAATGAGCAGTTCTTC. Its protein is CASSISLAVNEQFF.